This T cell receptor (beta chain) appears in the sequencing data of a study of neurological immune-mediated disorders. Every sequencing run generated in excess of 170 million TCR-beta sequences. These sequences covered 15-18 subjects. TCRdb reprocessed the 5' RACE reads via MiXCR and lists one record per CDR3 protein. The data contain tens of thousands of distinct CDR3 sequences, over 10% of them singletons. Regarding this clonotype: This may come from a read error, since a much larger clone is one base off. Likely a read error: the CDR3 ends without its conserved phenylalanine or tryptophan.

The trim removed 6 bases at V and 4 bases at J, leaving 5 bases unmatched. The CDR3 extends over 13 amino acids. Per the germline V gene, CDR1 is DFQATT and CDR2 is SNEGSKA (reference sequence). Time point noted: longitudinal time-point 2. Where libraries were unsorted, they were derived from 2 million PBMCs stored at -80 degrees C. Sequenced material: PBMCs. The chain is built from TRBV20-1 and TRBJ2-1; 8 positions agree with TRBD2. The sequence was collected from a female donor with HTLV-1-associated myelopathy (HAM/TSP). The CDR3 DNA follows: TGCAGTGCGCCGGGGGGGGAATACAATGAGCAGTTCTCC. Its translation is CSAPGGEYNEQFS.